This T cell receptor (beta chain) is from a study of high-grade serous ovarian cancer treatment subgroups. Overall study results and limits: Tumors within one patient showed repertoire similarity of about 0.095 to 0.85. TCR clonal relatedness correlated positively with neoantigen level.

Tumor samples were taken before definitive surgery or chemotherapy. Using immunoSEQ multiplex PCR, the repertoire was profiled, and TCRdb retains in-frame clones only, with some absent. Of 3,200 or so clones listed, around 79% were seen once; the top ten hold roughly 22%. As for this clone: Its antigen is as yet unknown.

This CDR3 is built from 15 residues. Germline values: CDR1 SGHRS, CDR2 YFSETQ. Unmatched junction bases numbered 3, after V lost 2 bases and J lost 5 bases. The specimen was tumor tissue. The receptor comes from a human donor with high-grade serous ovarian cancer. This rearrangement joins TRBV5-1 to TRBJ2-2; the match to TRBD2 covers 10 bases. The CDR3 loop is CASSLGLADTGELFF. Written as DNA, the CDR3 is TGCGCCAGCAGCTTAGGACTAGCGGATACCGGGGAGCTGTTTTTT.